The 21 T cell receptor beta chains presented below share a single source sample, sequenced in a study of blood T cell repertoires in COVID-19. Measured with immunoSEQ multiplex PCR; TCRdb has only the in-frame clones, and not every one. The profile covers around 200,000 clones, with 88% appearing a single time and around 1.5% taken by the ten largest. The sequenced sample consisted of peripheral blood. Receptors were obtained from a man younger than 35 with active or convalescent COVID-19.

V is TRBV4-1 and J is TRBJ1-1; D might be TRBD1 (6 bases). CDR1 and CDR2 (germline): MGHRA, YSYEKL. CDR3 length: 18 residues. Deletions cut 1 base from V and 5 bases from J, with 23 bases between. CDR3 nucleotides: TGCGCCAGCAGCCAAGGGGAGCTTTTGAGGGCAGGGGAGACTGAAGCTTTCTTT. Translation: CASSQGELLRAGETEAFF.

V usage is TRBV6-2 or TRBV6-3 and J usage is TRBJ2-5; 8 bases are shared with TRBD2. The CDR3 runs 15 residues. CDR1 and CDR2 from the germline V gene are MNHEY and SVGEGT. V shed 0 bases, J shed 6 bases, and the junction held 6 bases outside the gene matches. As DNA, the CDR3 is TGTGCCAGCAGTTACTCTATTAGCGGGGTGAAGACCCAGTACTTC. Its protein product is CASSYSISGVKTQYF.

The chain is built from TRBV7-8 and TRBJ2-7, with 8 bases aligning to TRBD2. The V gene end was trimmed by 5 bases and the J gene end by 4 bases; junction bases not matched to a gene: 10. Germline loops: CDR1 SGHVS, CDR2 FQNEAQ. The length of the CDR3 is 15 residues. The CDR3 sequence: CASSLGRASGYEQYF. DNA of the CDR3: TGTGCCAGCAGCCTAGGTAGGGCTAGCGGGTACGAGCAGTACTTC.

Only one count was recorded for this clone. The J gene is TRBJ2-5, the V gene TRBV10-2; D unresolved. CDR3 length: 14 amino acids. Trimming removed 10 bases from V and 2 bases from J, with 17 bases in between. Germline CDR1 and CDR2: WSHSY and SAAADI. CDR3 sequence (DNA): TGCGCCACCATAAGACGAGACATGCAAGAGACCCAGTACTTC. This codes for CATIRRDMQETQYF.

This chain uses TRBV9 with TRBJ1-3; possibly TRBD1 for D (5 bases). V was shortened by 4 bases and J by 8 bases, with 16 bases between the two germline ends. CDR3 length: 14 amino acids. The germline gives CDR1 SGDLS, CDR2 YYNGEE. CDR3 amino acids: CASSPRGSGDTIYF. CDR3 bases: TGTGCCAGCAGCCCCCGGGGGTCGGGGGACACCATATATTTT.

The rearrangement links TRBV3-1 (or the pseudogene TRBV3-2) to TRBJ1-1; D is uncertain. Germline CDR1 reads LGHDT; CDR2 reads YNNKEL (reference sequence). The ends were cut back, 7 bases at V and 1 base at J, with 4 bases in the middle. The CDR3 length is 11 residues. CDR3 sequence (DNA): TGTGCCAGCATCGGGAACACTGAAGCTTTCTTT. Translated: CASIGNTEAFF.

J is TRBJ1-3 and V is TRBV6-5; 7 bases match TRBD1. The J segment lost 0 bases and the V segment lost 6 bases, leaving 5 bases of the junction unmatched. The CDR3 runs to 15 residues. The germline V gene has CDR1 MNHEY and CDR2 SVGAGI. CDR3 protein: CASSTGATSGNTIYF. CDR3 DNA sequence: TGTGCCAGCAGCACAGGGGCCACCTCTGGAAACACCATATATTTT.

The count of this clone is one. V and J are TRBV28 and TRBJ1-1, with 7 bases matching TRBD1. The germline V gene encodes CDR1 MDHEN and CDR2 SYDVKM. Trimming removed 9 bases from V and 4 bases from J; junction bases left unmatched: 14. The CDR3 sequence is 15 residues long. CDR3 loop: CASKTRGAWGTEAFF. In nucleotides, the CDR3 is TGTGCCAGTAAAACCAGGGGGGCTTGGGGCACTGAAGCTTTCTTT.

The chain recombines TRBV7-2 with TRBJ2-1; 8 positions agree with TRBD1. The V and J ends lost 6 bases and 3 bases, in that order; junction bases with no gene match: 7. Germline lookup yields CDR1 SGHTA and CDR2 FQGNSA. The CDR3 has 15 residues. The CDR3 DNA is TGTGCCAGCAGTCCCGGACAGGGTTTCTACAATGAGCAGTTCTTC. Protein product: CASSPGQGFYNEQFF.

The gene calls are TRBV6-6 and TRBJ1-4; 7 nucleotides match TRBD1. The CDR3 length is 14 residues. Trimming removed 5 bases from V and 6 bases from J; junction bases left unmatched: 6. The germline gives CDR1 MNHNY, CDR2 SVGAGI (reference sequence). The CDR3 DNA reads as TGTGCCAGCAGTCCCGGACAGGCTTATGAAAAACTGTTTTTT. As protein: CASSPGQAYEKLFF.

The chain carries TRBV6-6 and TRBJ1-4; perhaps TRBD1 as D (5 bases). The V gene lost 6 bases and the J gene lost 6 bases, with 14 bases spanning the gap. The CDR3 has 14 residues. Germline V gene lookup returns CDR1 MNHNY and CDR2 SVGAGI (reference sequence). This CDR3 reads CASRLTGVDEKLFF. The CDR3 DNA is TGTGCCAGCAGGTTAACGGGGGTCGATGAAAAACTGTTTTTT.

This chain connects TRBV6-1 to TRBJ2-7; 9 bases fit TRBD2. The CDR3 consists of 16 residues. Germline V gene data show CDR1 as MNHNS and CDR2 as SASEGT. J gave up 2 bases and V 2 bases, and 7 bases lay outside the gene matches. Here the CDR3 DNA reads TGTGCCAGCAGTGAATTCACTAGCGGGCCCCCCTACGAGCAGTACTTC. Protein product: CASSEFTSGPPYEQYF.

This clone was counted only a few times. The CDR3 DNA reads TGTGCCAGCAGCCGCGATGGTCCGAACACCGGGGAGCTGTTTTTT. This codes for CASSRDGPNTGELFF. The chain couples TRBV7-9 to TRBJ2-2; D is unclear. Germline values: CDR1 SEHNR, CDR2 FQNEAQ (reference sequence). The CDR3 is made up of 15 amino acids. Trimming shortened V by 5 bases and J by 0 bases, and 10 bases separated the two germline ends. The complete variable domain, with remaining parts taken from reference TRBV7-9 and TRBJ2-2, reads DTGVSQNPRHKITKRGQNVTFRCDPISEHNRLYWYRQTLGQGPEFLTYFQNEAQLEKSRLLSDRFSAERPKGSFSTLEIQRTEQGDSAMYLCASSRDGPNTGELFFGEGSRLTVL.

The gene calls are TRBV12-5 and TRBJ1-4, with D possibly matching TRBD1 (6 bases). Looked up from germline, CDR1 is LGHNT and CDR2 is FRNRAP. The V end lost 3 bases, the J end lost 0 bases, and 11 bases lay between the germline ends. This CDR3 has 16 residues. The chain's CDR3 is CASGLGGRPTNEKLFF. DNA for the CDR3: TGTGCTAGTGGTTTAGGGGGACGGCCAACTAATGAAAAACTGTTTTTT.

This clone was counted a single time. This rearrangement joins TRBV29-1 to TRBJ2-5; TRBD1 matches at 9 bases. There are 13 residues in the CDR3. The germline V gene encodes CDR1 SQVTM and CDR2 ANQGSEA. V shed 7 bases and J 5 bases; nucleotides not matched to a gene: 8. The CDR3 DNA is TGCAGCGGCAGTACCGGGACAGGGGAGACCCAGTACTTC. Its protein is CSGSTGTGETQYF.

This clone has a single count. This chain joins TRBV19 and TRBJ1-1; a possible D gene is TRBD1 (6 bases). V lost 5 bases to trimming and J lost 7 bases, with 14 bases between them. Germline V CDR1 and CDR2: LNHDA, SQIVND (reference sequence). The CDR3 covers 13 residues. The CDR3 loop reads CASSGQRVGEAFF. The CDR3, as DNA: TGTGCCAGTAGTGGACAGAGGGTGGGTGAAGCTTTCTTT.

The chain recombines TRBV6-5 with TRBJ2-1; possible D gene TRBD1, 6 bases. Germline CDR1 is MNHEY and CDR2 is SVGAGI. The V end lost 9 bases, the J end lost 6 bases, and 9 bases lay between the germline ends. CDR3 length: 11 amino acids. The CDR3 loop reads CASKGGNEQFF. CDR3 coding DNA: TGTGCCAGTAAAGGGGGCAATGAGCAGTTCTTC.

This clone has more than one count but fewer than ten. The chain links TRBV7-8 to TRBJ2-2; TRBD1 agrees at 9 bases. The CDR3 runs 16 residues. Germline V gene data show CDR1 as SGHVS and CDR2 as FQNEAQ. The V and J ends lost 7 bases and 6 bases, in that order; junction bases with no gene match: 12. The CDR3 coding sequence is TGTGCCAGCACCCACAAAGGAACAGGGGGCTCCGGGGAGCTGTTTTTT. Amino acids: CASTHKGTGGSGELFF.

This clone was seen more than once but under ten times. For the CDR3, the DNA is TGTGCCAGCAGGCCAGACAGGGGGGGATTTGGTTCTGGCTACACCTTC. This gives the protein CASRPDRGGFGSGYTF. V and J are TRBV2 and TRBJ1-2; the match to TRBD1 covers 9 bases. Germline CDR1 and CDR2: SNHLY and FYNNEI. Trimming at V came to 6 bases and at J to 7 bases, leaving 15 bases not matched to a gene. The CDR3 extends over 16 amino acids.

CDR3 bases: TGTGCCAGCAGCGTAGTAAGCGGTAGCACTGAAGCTTTCTTT. Residues: CASSVVSGSTEAFF. V usage is TRBV9 and J usage is TRBJ1-1; no firm D call. The CDR3 length is 14 residues. V lost 0 bases, J lost 4 bases, and 10 bases lay in between. Germline CDR1 and CDR2: SGDLS and YYNGEE.

In this sample, this clone turned up a few times. The chain joins TRBV29-1 to TRBJ1-1, with 7 bases aligning to TRBD1. Germline CDR1 SQVTM, CDR2 ANQGSEA. The CDR3 has 11 residues. J gave up 4 bases and V 5 bases, and 1 base lay outside the gene matches. The CDR3 is CSVSGGTEAFF. DNA for the CDR3: TGCAGCGTTTCAGGGGGCACTGAAGCTTTCTTT. Full variable domain (outside the CDR3, taken from reference TRBV29-1 and TRBJ1-1): SAVISQKPSRDICQRGTSLTIQCQVDSQVTMMFWYRQQPGQSLTLIATANQGSEATYESGFVIDKFPISRPNLTFSTLTVSNMSPEDSSIYLCSVSGGTEAFFGQGTRLTVV.